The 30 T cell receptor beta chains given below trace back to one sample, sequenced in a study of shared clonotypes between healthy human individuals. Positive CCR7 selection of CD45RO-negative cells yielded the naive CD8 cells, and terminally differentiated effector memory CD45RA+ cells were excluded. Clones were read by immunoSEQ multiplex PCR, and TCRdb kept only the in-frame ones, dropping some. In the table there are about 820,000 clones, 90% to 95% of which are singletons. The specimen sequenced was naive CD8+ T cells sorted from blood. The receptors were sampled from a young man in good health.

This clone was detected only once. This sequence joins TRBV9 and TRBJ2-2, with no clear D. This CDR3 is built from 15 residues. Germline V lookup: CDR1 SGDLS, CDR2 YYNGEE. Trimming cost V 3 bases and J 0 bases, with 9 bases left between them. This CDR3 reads CASSANEANTGELFF. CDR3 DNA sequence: TGTGCCAGCAGCGCCAATGAGGCGAACACCGGGGAGCTGTTTTTT.

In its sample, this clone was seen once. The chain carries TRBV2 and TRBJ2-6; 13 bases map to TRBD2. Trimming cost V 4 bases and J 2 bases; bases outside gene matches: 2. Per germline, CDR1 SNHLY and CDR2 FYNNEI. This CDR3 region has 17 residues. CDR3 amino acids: CASSGGLAGTGANVLTF. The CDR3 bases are TGTGCCAGCAGTGGGGGACTAGCGGGAACTGGGGCCAACGTCCTGACTTTC.

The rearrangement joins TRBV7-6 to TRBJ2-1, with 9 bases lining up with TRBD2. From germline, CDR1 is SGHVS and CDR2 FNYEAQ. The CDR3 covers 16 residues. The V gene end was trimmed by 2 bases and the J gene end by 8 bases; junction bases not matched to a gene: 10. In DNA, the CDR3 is TGTGCCAGCAGCTTACTGGGCCTAGCGGGGACCGATGAGCAGTTCTTC. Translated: CASSLLGLAGTDEQFF.

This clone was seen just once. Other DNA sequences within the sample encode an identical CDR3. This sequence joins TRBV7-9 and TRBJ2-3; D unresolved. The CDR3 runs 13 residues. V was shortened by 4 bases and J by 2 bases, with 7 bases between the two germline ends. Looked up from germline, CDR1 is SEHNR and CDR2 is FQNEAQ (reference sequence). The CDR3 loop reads CASSSTVTDTQYF. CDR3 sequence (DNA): TGTGCCAGCAGCTCTACAGTCACAGATACGCAGTATTTT.

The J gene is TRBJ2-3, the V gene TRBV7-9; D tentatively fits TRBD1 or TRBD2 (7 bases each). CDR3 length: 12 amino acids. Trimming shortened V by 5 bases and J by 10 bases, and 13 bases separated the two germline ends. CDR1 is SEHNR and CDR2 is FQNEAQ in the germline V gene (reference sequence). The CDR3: CASSQGGKSQYF. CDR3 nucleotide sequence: TGTGCCAGCAGCCAGGGGGGGAAGTCGCAGTATTTT. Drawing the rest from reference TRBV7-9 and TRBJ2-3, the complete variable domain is DTGVSQNPRHKITKRGQNVTFRCDPISEHNRLYWYRQTLGQGPEFLTYFQNEAQLEKSRLLSDRFSAERPKGSFSTLEIQRTEQGDSAMYLCASSQGGKSQYFGPGTRLTVL.

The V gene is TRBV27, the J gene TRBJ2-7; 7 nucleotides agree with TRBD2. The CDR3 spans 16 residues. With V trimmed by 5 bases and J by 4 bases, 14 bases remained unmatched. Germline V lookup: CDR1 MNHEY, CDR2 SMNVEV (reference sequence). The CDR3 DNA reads TGTGCCAGCAGTCGTTTTGACAGAGCGGGAATTTACGAGCAGTACTTC. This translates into CASSRFDRAGIYEQYF.

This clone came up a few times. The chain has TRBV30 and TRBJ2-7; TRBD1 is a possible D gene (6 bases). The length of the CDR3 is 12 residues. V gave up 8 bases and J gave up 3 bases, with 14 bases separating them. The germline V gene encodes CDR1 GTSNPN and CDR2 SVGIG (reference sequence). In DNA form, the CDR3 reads TGTGCCGGGGGCGGGCTCAACTACGAGCAGTACTTC. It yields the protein CAGGGLNYEQYF.

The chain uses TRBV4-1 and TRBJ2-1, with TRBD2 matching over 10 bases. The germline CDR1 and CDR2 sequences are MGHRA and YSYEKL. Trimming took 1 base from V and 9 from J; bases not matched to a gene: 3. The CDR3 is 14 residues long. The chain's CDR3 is CASSQGLAGVEQFF. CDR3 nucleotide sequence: TGCGCCAGCAGCCAAGGGCTAGCGGGAGTTGAGCAGTTCTTC.

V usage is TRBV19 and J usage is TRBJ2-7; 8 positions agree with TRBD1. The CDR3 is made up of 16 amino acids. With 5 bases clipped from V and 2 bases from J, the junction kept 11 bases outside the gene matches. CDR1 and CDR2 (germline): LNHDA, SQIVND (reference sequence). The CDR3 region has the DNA TGTGCCAGTAGTGCGTCCGCAGGACAGGGAGCCTACGAGCAGTACTTC. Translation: CASSASAGQGAYEQYF.

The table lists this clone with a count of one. The CDR3 sequence: CASSYAPSGGEEFF. CDR3 DNA sequence: TGTGCCAGCAGTTATGCCCCTTCAGGGGGAGAGGAATTCTTC. The chain recombines TRBV6-5 with TRBJ2-1; TRBD1 matches 7 bases. Germline assignment: CDR1 MNHEY and CDR2 SVGAGI. This CDR3 is built from 14 residues. With V trimmed by 3 bases and J by 16 bases, 15 bases remained unmatched.

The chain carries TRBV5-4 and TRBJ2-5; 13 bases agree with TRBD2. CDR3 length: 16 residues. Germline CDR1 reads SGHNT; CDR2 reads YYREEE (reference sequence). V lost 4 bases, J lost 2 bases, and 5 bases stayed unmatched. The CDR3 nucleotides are TGTGCCAGCAGCAGGGGACTAGCGGGGTTACAAGAGACCCAGTACTTC. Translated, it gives CASSRGLAGLQETQYF.

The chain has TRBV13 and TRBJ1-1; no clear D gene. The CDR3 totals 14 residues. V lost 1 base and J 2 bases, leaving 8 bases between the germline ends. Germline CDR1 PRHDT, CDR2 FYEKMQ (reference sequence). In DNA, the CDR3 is TGTGCCAGCAGCTTAGAGAATGGAAACACTGAAGCTTTCTTT. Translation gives CASSLENGNTEAFF.

Here the CDR3 reads CASSWGVSGANVLTF. The CDR3 DNA sequence: TGTGCCAGCAGCTGGGGGGTCTCTGGGGCCAACGTCCTGACTTTC. The V call is TRBV5-8, the J call TRBJ2-6; D might be TRBD2 (6 bases). The length of the CDR3 is 15 residues. CDR1 is SGHTS, CDR2 YDEGEE, per germline. Trimming cost V 3 bases and J 0 bases, with 7 bases left between them.

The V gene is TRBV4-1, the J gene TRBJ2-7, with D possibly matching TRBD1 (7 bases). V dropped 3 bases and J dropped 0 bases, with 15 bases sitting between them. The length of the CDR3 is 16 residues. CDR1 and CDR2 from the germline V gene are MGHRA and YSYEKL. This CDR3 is CASSQAGQPSSYEQYF. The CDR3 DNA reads TGCGCCAGCAGCCAGGCGGGACAGCCTTCCTCCTACGAGCAGTACTTC.

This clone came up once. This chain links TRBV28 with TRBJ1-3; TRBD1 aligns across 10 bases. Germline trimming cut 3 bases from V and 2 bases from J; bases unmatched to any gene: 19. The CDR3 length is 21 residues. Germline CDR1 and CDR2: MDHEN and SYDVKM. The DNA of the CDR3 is TGTGCCAGCAGTTTCCCTCCCCGCTGGACAGGGGGAATCTTTGCTGGAAACACCATATATTTT. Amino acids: CASSFPPRWTGGIFAGNTIYF. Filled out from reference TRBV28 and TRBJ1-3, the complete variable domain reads DVKVTQSSRYLVKRTGEKVFLECVQDMDHENMFWYRQDPGLGLRLIYFSYDVKMKEKGDIPEGYSVSREKKERFSLILESASTNQTSMYLCASSFPPRWTGGIFAGNTIYFGEGSWLTVV.

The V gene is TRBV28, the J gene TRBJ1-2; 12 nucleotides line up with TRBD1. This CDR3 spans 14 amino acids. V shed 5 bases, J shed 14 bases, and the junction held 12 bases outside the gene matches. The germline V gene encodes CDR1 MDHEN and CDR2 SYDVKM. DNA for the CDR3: TGTGCCAGCAGTCTCCACCGGGACAGGGGGCGTCTGACCTTC. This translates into CASSLHRDRGRLTF.

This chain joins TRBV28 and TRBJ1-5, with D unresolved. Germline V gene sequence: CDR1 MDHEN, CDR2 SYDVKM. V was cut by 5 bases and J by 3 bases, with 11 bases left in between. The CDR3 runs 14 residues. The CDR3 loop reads CASSRVLDNQPQHF. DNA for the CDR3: TGTGCCAGCAGTAGGGTTCTGGACAATCAGCCCCAGCATTTT.

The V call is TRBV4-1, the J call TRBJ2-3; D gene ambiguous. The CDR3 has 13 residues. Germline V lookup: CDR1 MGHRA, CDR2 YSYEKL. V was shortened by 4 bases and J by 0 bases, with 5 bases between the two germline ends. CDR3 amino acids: CASSLLSTDTQYF. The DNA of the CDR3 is TGCGCCAGCAGCCTCCTTAGCACAGATACGCAGTATTTT.

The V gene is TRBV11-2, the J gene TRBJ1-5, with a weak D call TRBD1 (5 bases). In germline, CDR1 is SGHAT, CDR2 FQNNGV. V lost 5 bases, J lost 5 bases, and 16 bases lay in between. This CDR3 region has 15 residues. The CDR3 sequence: CASSRGVAEDQPQHF. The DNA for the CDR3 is TGTGCCAGCAGCAGAGGGGTGGCGGAGGATCAGCCCCAGCATTTT.

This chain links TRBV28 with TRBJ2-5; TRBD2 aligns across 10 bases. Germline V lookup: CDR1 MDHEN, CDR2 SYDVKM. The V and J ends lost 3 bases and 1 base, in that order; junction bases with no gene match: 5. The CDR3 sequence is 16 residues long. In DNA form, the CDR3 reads TGTGCCAGCAGTTTTGGCCAGCGGGAGGGCCAAGAGACCCAGTACTTC. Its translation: CASSFGQREGQETQYF.

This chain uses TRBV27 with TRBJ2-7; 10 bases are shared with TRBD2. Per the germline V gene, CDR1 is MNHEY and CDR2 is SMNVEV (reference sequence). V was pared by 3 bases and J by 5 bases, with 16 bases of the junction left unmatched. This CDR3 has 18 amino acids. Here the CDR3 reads CASSFRPGLATENDEQYF. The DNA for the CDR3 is TGTGCCAGCAGTTTCCGCCCGGGACTAGCGACGGAAAACGACGAGCAGTACTTC.

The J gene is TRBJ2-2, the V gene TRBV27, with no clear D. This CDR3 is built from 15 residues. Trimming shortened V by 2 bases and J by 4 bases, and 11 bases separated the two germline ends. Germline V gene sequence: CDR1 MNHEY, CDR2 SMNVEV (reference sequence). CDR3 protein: CASSLGVTVTGELFF. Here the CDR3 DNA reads TGTGCCAGCAGTTTAGGGGTAACGGTCACCGGGGAGCTGTTTTTT.

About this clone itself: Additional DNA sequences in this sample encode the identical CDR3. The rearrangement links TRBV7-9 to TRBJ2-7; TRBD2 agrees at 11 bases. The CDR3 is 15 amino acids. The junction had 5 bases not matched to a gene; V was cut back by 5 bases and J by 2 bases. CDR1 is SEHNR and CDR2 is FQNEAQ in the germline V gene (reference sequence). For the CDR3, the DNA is TGTGCCAGCAGCCCGCCGGGACTAGCGGCCTACGAGCAGTACTTC. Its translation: CASSPPGLAAYEQYF.

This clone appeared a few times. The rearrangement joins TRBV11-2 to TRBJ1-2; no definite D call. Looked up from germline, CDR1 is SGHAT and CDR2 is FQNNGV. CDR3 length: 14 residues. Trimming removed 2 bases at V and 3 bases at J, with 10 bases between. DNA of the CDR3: TGTGCCAGCAGCTTACCAGGCGTTTACTATGGCTACACCTTC. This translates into CASSLPGVYYGYTF.

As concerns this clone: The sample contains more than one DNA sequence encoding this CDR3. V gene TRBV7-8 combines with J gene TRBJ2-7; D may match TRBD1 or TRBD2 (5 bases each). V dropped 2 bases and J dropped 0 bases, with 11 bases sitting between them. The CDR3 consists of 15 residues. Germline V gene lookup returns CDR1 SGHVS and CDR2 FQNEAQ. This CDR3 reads CASSLLSGSSYEQYF. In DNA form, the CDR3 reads TGTGCCAGCAGCTTACTATCAGGGAGCTCCTACGAGCAGTACTTC.

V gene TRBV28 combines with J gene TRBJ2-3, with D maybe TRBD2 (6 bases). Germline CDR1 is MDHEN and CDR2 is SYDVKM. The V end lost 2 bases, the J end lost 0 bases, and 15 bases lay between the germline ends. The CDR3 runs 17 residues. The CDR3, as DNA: TGTGCCAGCAGTTTACGTTCCCTAGGGACTAGCACAGATACGCAGTATTTT. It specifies CASSLRSLGTSTDTQYF.

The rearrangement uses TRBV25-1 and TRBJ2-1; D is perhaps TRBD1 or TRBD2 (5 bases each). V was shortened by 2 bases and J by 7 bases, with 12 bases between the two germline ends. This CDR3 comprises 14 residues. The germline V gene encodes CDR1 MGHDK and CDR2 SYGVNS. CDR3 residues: CASSERGRGNEQFF. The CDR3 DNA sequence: TGTGCCAGCAGTGAAAGGGGACGGGGAAATGAGCAGTTCTTC. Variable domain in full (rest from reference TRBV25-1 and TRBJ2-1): EADIYQTPRYLVIGTGKKITLECSQTMGHDKMYWYQQDPGMELHLIHYSYGVNSTEKGDLSSESTVSRIRTEHFPLTLESARPSHTSQYLCASSERGRGNEQFFGPGTRLTVL.

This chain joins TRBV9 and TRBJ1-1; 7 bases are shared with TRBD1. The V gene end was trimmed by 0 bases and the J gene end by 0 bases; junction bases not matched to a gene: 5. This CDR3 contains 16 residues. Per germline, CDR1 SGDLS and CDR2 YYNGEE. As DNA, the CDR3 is TGTGCCAGCAGCGTAGAGGCAGGGGGGGTGAACACTGAAGCTTTCTTT. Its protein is CASSVEAGGVNTEAFF.

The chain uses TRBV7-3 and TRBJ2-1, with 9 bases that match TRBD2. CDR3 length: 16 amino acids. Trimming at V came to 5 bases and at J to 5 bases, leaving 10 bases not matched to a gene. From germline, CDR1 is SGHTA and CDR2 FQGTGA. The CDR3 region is CASSRGIAGADNEQFF. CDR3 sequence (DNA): TGTGCCAGCAGCCGAGGAATAGCGGGAGCTGACAATGAGCAGTTCTTC.

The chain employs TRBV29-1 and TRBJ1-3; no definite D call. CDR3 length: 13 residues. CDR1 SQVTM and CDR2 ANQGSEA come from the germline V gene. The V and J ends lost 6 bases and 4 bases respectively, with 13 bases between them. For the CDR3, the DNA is TGCAGCGTCTTCTGGGATGGAGGAAACACCATATATTTT. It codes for CSVFWDGGNTIYF. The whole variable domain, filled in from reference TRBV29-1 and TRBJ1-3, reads SAVISQKPSRDICQRGTSLTIQCQVDSQVTMMFWYRQQPGQSLTLIATANQGSEATYESGFVIDKFPISRPNLTFSTLTVSNMSPEDSSIYLCSVFWDGGNTIYFGEGSWLTVV.